The 12 T cell receptor beta chains presented below share a single source sample, sequenced in a study of T cells in localized non-small cell lung cancer. Repertoires were generated with immunoSEQ multiplex PCR, while TCRdb's copy carries only in-frame clones and drops some. Here the sample spans some 2,000 clones, approximately 18% being singletons. Sample: normal lung tissue next to the tumor, taken before any cancer treatment. All receptors derive from a male donor older than 55 with stage I non-small cell lung cancer.

This chain uses TRBV19 with TRBJ1-1; D is unclear. CDR3 length equals 14 residues. The germline gives CDR1 LNHDA, CDR2 SQIVND (reference sequence). V lost 1 base, J lost 4 bases, and 10 bases lay in between. In DNA, the CDR3 is TGTGCCAGTAGTATAGCGCAGTCCAGCACTGAAGCTTTCTTT. It codes for CASSIAQSSTEAFF.

In its sample, this clone was seen a few times. This rearrangement joins TRBV18 to TRBJ1-2; TRBD1 might be the D (6 bases). V gave up 7 bases and J gave up 6 bases, with 15 bases separating them. There are 13 residues in the CDR3. Germline V gives CDR1 KGHSH, CDR2 LQKENI. The CDR3 nucleotides read TGTGCCAGCTTAACAGGGAATGCGGATGGCTACACCTTC. It specifies CASLTGNADGYTF.

CDR3 amino acids: CASSEALQGVGLAMYF. CDR3 coding DNA: TGTGCCAGCAGTGAAGCGCTTCAAGGGGTGGGACTAGCGATGTATTTT. The J gene is TRBJ2-3, the V gene TRBV9; 10 bases are shared with TRBD2. The CDR3 extends over 16 amino acids. Trimming at V came to 5 bases and at J to 14 bases, leaving 20 bases not matched to a gene. The V gene's germline CDR1 is SGDLS and CDR2 YYNGEE.

This clone was counted only a few times. The CDR3 sequence: CASSFGPSSGNTIYF. CDR3 sequence (DNA): TGTGCCAGCAGCTTCGGACCCTCCTCTGGAAACACCATATATTTT. The chain links TRBV11-3 to TRBJ1-3, with unresolved D. Germline-derived CDR1 and CDR2 are SGHNT and YENEEA. CDR3 size: 15 residues. V was shortened by 3 bases and J by 0 bases, with 9 bases between the two germline ends.

This clone showed up just a few times. This chain connects TRBV4-1 to TRBJ2-7; 7 positions agree with TRBD1. The CDR3 loop spans 16 amino acids. With V trimmed by 0 bases and J by 3 bases, 8 bases remained unmatched. Germline values: CDR1 MGHRA, CDR2 YSYEKL. Written as DNA, the CDR3 is TGCGCCAGCAGCCAAGAATACGGGACAGAAAACTACGAGCAGTACTTC. Translation: CASSQEYGTENYEQYF.

The genes are TRBV19 and TRBJ2-1; D is perhaps TRBD2 (6 bases). Germline CDR1 and CDR2: LNHDA and SQIVND (reference sequence). The V end lost 2 bases, the J end lost 8 bases, and 16 bases lay between the germline ends. CDR3 length equals 15 residues. This CDR3 reads CASSISHGGGYEQFF. CDR3 bases: TGTGCCAGTAGTATATCCCATGGGGGAGGTTATGAGCAGTTCTTC.

The chain employs TRBV12-5 and TRBJ2-3; 13 bases line up with TRBD2. CDR3 length: 20 amino acids. J lost 4 bases, V lost 4 bases, and 17 bases had no gene match. Per germline, CDR1 LGHNT and CDR2 FRNRAP. The CDR3 spells CASGSYRDFGLAGVSDTQYF. The CDR3 bases are TGTGCTAGTGGTTCCTACCGGGACTTCGGACTAGCGGGGGTGTCAGATACGCAGTATTTT. The whole variable domain, filled in from reference TRBV12-5 and TRBJ2-3, reads DARVTQTPRHKVTEMGQEVTMRCQPILGHNTVFWYRQTMMQGLELLAYFRNRAPLDDSGMPKDRFSAEMPDATLATLKIQPSEPRDSAVYFCASGSYRDFGLAGVSDTQYFGPGTRLTVL.

In this sample, this clone turned up a few times. CDR3: CASSLRSGGPKQFF. CDR3 DNA: TGTGCCAGCAGCTTGAGGAGCGGGGGCCCCAAGCAGTTCTTC. The rearrangement joins TRBV11-3 to TRBJ2-1; 8 bases are a match to TRBD2. Germline trimming cut 3 bases from V and 11 bases from J; bases unmatched to any gene: 9. The CDR3 is 14 residues long. The V gene's germline CDR1 is SGHNT and CDR2 YENEEA.

This clone qualifies as medium-sized. This chain connects TRBV6-8 to TRBJ2-3; TRBD1 aligns across 11 bases. V was clipped by 5 bases and J by 8 bases; unmatched bases: 6. Germline CDR1 and CDR2: MNHGY and SAAAGT. There are 14 residues in the CDR3. CDR3 sequence: CASSPWTGGRTQYF. The CDR3 coding sequence is TGTGCCAGCAGTCCGTGGACAGGGGGCCGTACGCAGTATTTT.

The gene calls are TRBV29-1 and TRBJ1-5; D uncertain. The CDR3 sequence is 13 residues long. The V gene's germline CDR1 is SQVTM and CDR2 ANQGSEA. V gave up 0 bases and J gave up 7 bases, with 10 bases separating them. This CDR3 reads CSVEEGPAQPQHF. As DNA, the CDR3 is TGCAGCGTTGAAGAAGGCCCAGCCCAGCCCCAGCATTTT.

This clone appeared a few times. The gene calls are TRBV7-1 and TRBJ2-7; a possible D gene is TRBD2 (5 bases). TRBV7-1 qualifies as an ORF whose function is uncertain. The CDR3 covers 13 residues. Trimming removed 4 bases at V and 4 bases at J, with 11 bases between. CDR3 in DNA: TGTGCCAGCAGCTTAGGAGGCAGGTACGAGCAGTACTTC. It specifies CASSLGGRYEQYF.

The chain has TRBV14 and TRBJ1-2; TRBD1 aligns across 11 bases. V was clipped by 4 bases and J by 8 bases; unmatched bases: 6. Germline loops: CDR1 SGHDN, CDR2 FVKESK. This CDR3 comprises 14 residues. CDR3 sequence (DNA): TGTGCCAGCAGCCCCTGGACAGGGGGCTACGGCTACACCTTC. Encoded protein: CASSPWTGGYGYTF.